This T cell receptor (beta chain) was retrieved from a study of blood T cell repertoires in COVID-19. Looking at the study overall: Sources were T cells, B-cell-depleted T cells, or PBMCs; the material itself was cDNA or gDNA.

The CDR3 is made up of 15 amino acids. The V and J ends lost 5 bases and 3 bases respectively, with 16 bases between them. CDR1 and CDR2 from the germline V gene are SGHTA and FQGNSA. In the original analysis: By means of reference gene primer amplification, nucleated cell counts were estimated. TCRdb keeps only in-frame clones here, not all; method: immunoSEQ multiplex PCR. V, J and clone size reflect that table, while D and trimming were determined from the DNA. The sample records hundreds of thousands of clones, around 88% being singletons. Sequencing input: peripheral blood. The chain is built from TRBV7-2 and TRBJ1-1; D perhaps matches TRBD1 (6 bases). The clonotype comes from a woman between 55 and 75 years old with COVID-19, enrolled during active disease. CDR3 sequence (DNA): TGTGCCAGCAGCCTGGGGGCTCTGGAGTACACTGAAGCTTTCTTT. Translating it yields CASSLGALEYTEAFF.